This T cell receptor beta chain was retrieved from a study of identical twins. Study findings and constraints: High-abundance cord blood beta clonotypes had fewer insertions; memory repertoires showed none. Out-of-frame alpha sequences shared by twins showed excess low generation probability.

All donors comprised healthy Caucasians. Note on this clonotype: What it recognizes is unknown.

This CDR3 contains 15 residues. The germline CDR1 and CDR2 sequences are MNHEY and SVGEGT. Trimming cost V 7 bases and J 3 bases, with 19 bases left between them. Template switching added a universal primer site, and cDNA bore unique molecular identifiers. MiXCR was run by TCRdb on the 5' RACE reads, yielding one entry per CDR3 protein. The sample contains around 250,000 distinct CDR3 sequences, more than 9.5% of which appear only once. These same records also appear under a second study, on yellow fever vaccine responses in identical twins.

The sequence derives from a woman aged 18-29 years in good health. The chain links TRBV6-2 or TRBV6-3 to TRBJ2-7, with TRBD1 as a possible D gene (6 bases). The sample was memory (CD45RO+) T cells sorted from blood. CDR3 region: CASNPSGTTVYEQYF. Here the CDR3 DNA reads TGTGCCAGCAACCCATCCGGGACAACCGTCTACGAGCAGTACTTC.